The entry below describes one T cell receptor (beta chain). The antigen is not known. The data are from a study of OX40 agonist ivuxolimab in advanced cancers. Study at large: Allowance was made for prior anti-PD-1, anti-PD-L1 or anti-CTLA-4 therapy, and around 41% had some. Partial responses occurred in Three dose-escalation patients, one with hepatocellular carcinoma and two with cutaneous melanoma.

The CDR3 contains 14 residues. The germline V gene encodes CDR1 MNHEY and CDR2 SVGAGI. V was clipped by 7 bases and J by 3 bases, with 15 bases between them. Study-wide findings and caveats: Certain nonresponders likewise exhibited a low normalized T-cell clonal expansion. There was clonal expansion of CD4+ and CD8+ blood T cells by week 6 at 0.1 to 3.0 mg/kg.

Generated by immunoSEQ multiplex PCR, the TCRdb table keeps only in-frame clones and is missing some. There are some 43,000 clones in the sample; 88% occur only once, and roughly 3.4% lies in the top ten. Sequenced material: CD4+ or CD8+ T cells sorted from blood, taken in a trial of the OX40 agonist ivuxolimab. The V and J genes are TRBV6-5 and TRBJ1-2; D gene uncertain. This receptor was taken from an adult with an advanced solid tumor such as melanoma, head and neck, liver or kidney cancer. The CDR3 is CASNPTGVDYGYTF. DNA for the CDR3: TGTGCCAGCAACCCGACGGGTGTGGACTATGGCTACACCTTC.